The 15 T cell receptor beta chains listed next were all sequenced from one sample in a study of glioma-infiltrating T cells. TCR alpha and beta CDR3 regions were amplified from RNA using iRepertoire nested multiplex PCR. TCRdb reprocessed the multiplex PCR reads with MiXCR, giving one entry per CDR3 protein. The sample contains under 200,000 distinct CDR3 sequences, around 40% of which appear only once. Sequenced: glioma tissue, nonneoplastic brain tissue, or PBMCs (not recorded which). These receptors originate from a human donor with low-grade glioma or glioblastoma, undergoing nonglioma brain surgery, or in good health (not recorded which).

The table lists this clonotype with a few counts. The rearrangement joins TRBV19 to TRBJ2-2, with D perhaps TRBD1 (5 bases). Germline CDR1 reads LNHDA; CDR2 reads SQIVND (reference sequence). V gave up 0 bases and J gave up 6 bases, with 11 bases separating them. CDR3 length equals 15 residues. The CDR3 DNA sequence: TGTGCCAGTAGTATAGAGACAGTCATTCCCGGGGAGCTGTTTTTT. It yields the protein CASSIETVIPGELFF.

This clonotype appeared once. The chain has TRBV19 and TRBJ2-7; D is unclear. The CDR3 length is 13 residues. Germline CDR1 reads LNHDA; CDR2 reads SQIVND (reference sequence). Trimming took 1 base from V and 1 from J, leaving 5 bases between them. The CDR3 bases are TGTGCCAGTAGTATAGTTGGTTCCTACGAGCAGTACTTC. It codes for CASSIVGSYEQYF.

This clonotype was seen a handful of times. This chain uses TRBV18 with TRBJ1-2; D uncertain. Trimming took 6 bases from V and 1 from J, leaving 15 bases between them. Germline V gene sequence: CDR1 KGHSH, CDR2 LQKENI. The CDR3 covers 15 residues. This CDR3 reads CASSPEGASNYGYTF. Written as DNA, the CDR3 is TGTGCCAGCTCCCCGGAAGGCGCTAGTAACTATGGCTACACCTTC. Together with reference TRBV18 and TRBJ1-2, the CDR3 gives the full variable domain: NAGVMQNPRHLVRRRGQEARLRCSPMKGHSHVYWYRQLPEEGLKFMVYLQKENIIDESGMPKERFSAEFPKEGPSILRIQQVVRGDSAAYFCASSPEGASNYGYTFGSGTRLTVV.

The chain employs TRBV4-1 and TRBJ2-1; perhaps TRBD2 as D (6 bases). The CDR3 loop spans 17 amino acids. V lost 3 bases, J lost 0 bases, and 15 bases lay in between. Germline values: CDR1 MGHRA, CDR2 YSYEKL. The CDR3 coding sequence is TGCGCCAGCAGCCAGCTAATAGCGGCCAGCTCCTACAATGAGCAGTTCTTC. It is translated as CASSQLIAASSYNEQFF.

In its sample, this clonotype was seen a few times. The chain uses TRBV14 and TRBJ2-1, with D unresolved. CDR1 SGHDN and CDR2 FVKESK come from the germline V gene. V was cut by 3 bases and J by 4 bases, with 4 bases left in between. The CDR3 covers 12 residues. CDR3: CASSQRYNEQFF. The CDR3 DNA sequence: TGTGCCAGCAGCCAGAGATACAATGAGCAGTTCTTC. Supplemented by reference TRBV14 and TRBJ2-1, the full variable domain reads EAGVTQFPSHSVIEKGQTVTLRCDPISGHDNLYWYRRVMGKEIKFLLHFVKESKQDESGMPNNRFLAERTGGTYSTLKVQPAELEDSGVYFCASSQRYNEQFFGPGTRLTVL.

In its sample, this clonotype was seen many times. The V and J genes are TRBV24-1 and TRBJ1-1; a weak D match, TRBD1 (5 bases). The CDR3 is made up of 15 amino acids. Germline V lookup: CDR1 KGHDR, CDR2 SFDVKD. The germline V and J ends were trimmed by 7 bases and 1 base, with 15 bases remaining between them. CDR3 DNA sequence: TGTGCCACCAGCGCCCGAGGGGCACCGAACACTGAAGCTTTCTTT. Translation gives CATSARGAPNTEAFF.

This clonotype was seen more than once but under ten times. This could be a read error, since a much larger clone is one nucleotide away. The chain carries TRBV25-1 and TRBJ2-1; D may be TRBD2 (6 bases). With 6 bases removed from V and 10 bases from J, the gap between germline ends came to 10 bases. Germline CDR1 reads MGHDK; CDR2 reads SYGVNS. This CDR3 has 11 residues. CDR3 sequence reads: CASSLDYEQFF. The CDR3 nucleotides are TGTGCCAGCAGCCTGGACTACGAGCAGTTCTTC.

This clonotype was seen only a few times. The chain employs TRBV4-1 and TRBJ1-2; D is ambiguous. Germline V gives CDR1 MGHRA, CDR2 YSYEKL. This CDR3 is built from 15 residues. The ends were cut back, 2 bases at V and 6 bases at J, with 16 bases in the middle. CDR3 sequence reads: CASSQLTKPGHGYTF. CDR3 in DNA: TGCGCCAGCAGCCAACTGACAAAACCTGGCCATGGCTACACCTTC.

V gene TRBV6-2 or TRBV6-3 combines with J gene TRBJ1-1; a possible D gene is TRBD1 (5 bases). This CDR3 is built from 14 residues. Germline CDR1 is MNHEY and CDR2 is SVGEGT. Trimming took off 6 bases at V and 7 bases at J, with 18 bases between the two ends. CDR3 DNA sequence: TGTGCCAGCAGCTACGGGACCATGAATAATGAAGCTTTCTTT. Translating it yields CASSYGTMNNEAFF.

As regards this clonotype: A much larger clone lies one base from this, so it may be a read error. The rearrangement links TRBV6-1 to TRBJ1-3; D uncertain. V was shortened by 5 bases and J by 8 bases, with 13 bases between the two germline ends. The CDR3 totals 13 residues. The V gene's germline CDR1 is MNHNS and CDR2 SASEGT. The CDR3 DNA follows: TGTGCCAGCAGTCGGGATGCTAGAGACACCATATATTTT. Protein: CASSRDARDTIYF.

In regard to this clonotype: The germline gene is not matched at one end of the junction; a read error may be the cause. V and J are TRBV27 and TRBJ2-1, with D unresolved. CDR1 MNHEY and CDR2 SMNVEV come from the germline V gene (reference sequence). This CDR3 contains 15 residues. CDR3 nucleotides: TGTGCCAGCAGTACTTGTGACAAGAACTACAGTGAGCAGTTCTTC. Translation gives CASSTCDKNYSEQFF.

This clonotype was seen many times. V gene TRBV14 combines with J gene TRBJ2-1; D ambiguous. Germline V lookup: CDR1 SGHDN, CDR2 FVKESK. V dropped 0 bases and J dropped 9 bases, with 9 bases sitting between them. This CDR3 comprises 13 residues. CDR3 loop: CASSQDLSGEQFF. DNA for the CDR3: TGTGCCAGCAGCCAAGATCTGTCGGGTGAGCAGTTCTTC. The full variable domain, completed using reference TRBV14 and TRBJ2-1, is EAGVTQFPSHSVIEKGQTVTLRCDPISGHDNLYWYRRVMGKEIKFLLHFVKESKQDESGMPNNRFLAERTGGTYSTLKVQPAELEDSGVYFCASSQDLSGEQFFGPGTRLTVL.

DNA for the CDR3: TGTGCCATCAGTGAGAGGGCCGGGACAGGTCCCTACAATGAGCAGTTCTTC. This encodes CAISERAGTGPYNEQFF. The chain combines TRBV10-3 with TRBJ2-1; 8 bases fit TRBD1. The CDR3 is made up of 17 amino acids. Germline V gives CDR1 ENHRY, CDR2 SYGVKD. V shed 2 bases, J shed 2 bases, and the junction held 8 bases outside the gene matches.

The rearrangement links TRBV2 to TRBJ2-1; D possibly corresponds to TRBD1 (5 bases). Trimming pared 5 bases from V and 5 bases from J, leaving 22 bases between. The CDR3 has 17 amino acids. Germline V gene data show CDR1 as SNHLY and CDR2 as FYNNEI. The CDR3 DNA follows: TGTGCCAGCAGTCTTGGGGCAGTCTCCCCTGAACACAATGAGCAGTTCTTC. Protein sequence: CASSLGAVSPEHNEQFF.

The V gene is TRBV29-1, the J gene TRBJ1-1; D not certain. The CDR3 runs to 11 residues. Looked up from germline, CDR1 is SQVTM and CDR2 is ANQGSEA. Deletions cut 4 bases from V and 3 bases from J, with 6 bases between. The CDR3 DNA reads as TGCAGCGTTGGTATGGACACTGAAGCTTTCTTT. Protein product: CSVGMDTEAFF.